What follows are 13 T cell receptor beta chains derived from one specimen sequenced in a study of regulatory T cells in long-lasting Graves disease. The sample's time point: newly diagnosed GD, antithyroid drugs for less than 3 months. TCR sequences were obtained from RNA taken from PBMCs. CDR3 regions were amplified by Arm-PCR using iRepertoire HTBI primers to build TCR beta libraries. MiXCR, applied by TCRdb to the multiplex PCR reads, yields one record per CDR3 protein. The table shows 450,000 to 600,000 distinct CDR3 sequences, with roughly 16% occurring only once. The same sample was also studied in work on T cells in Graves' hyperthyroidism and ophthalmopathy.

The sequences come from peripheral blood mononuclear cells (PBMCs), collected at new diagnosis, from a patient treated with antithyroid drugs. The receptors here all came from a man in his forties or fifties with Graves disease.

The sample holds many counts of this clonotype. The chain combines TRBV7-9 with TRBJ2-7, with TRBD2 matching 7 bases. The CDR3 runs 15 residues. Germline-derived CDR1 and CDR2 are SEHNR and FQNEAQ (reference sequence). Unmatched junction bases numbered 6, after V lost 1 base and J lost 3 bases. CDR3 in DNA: TGTGCCAGCAGCTTAGGTCCTAGCGGAGACTACGAGCAGTACTTC. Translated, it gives CASSLGPSGDYEQYF.

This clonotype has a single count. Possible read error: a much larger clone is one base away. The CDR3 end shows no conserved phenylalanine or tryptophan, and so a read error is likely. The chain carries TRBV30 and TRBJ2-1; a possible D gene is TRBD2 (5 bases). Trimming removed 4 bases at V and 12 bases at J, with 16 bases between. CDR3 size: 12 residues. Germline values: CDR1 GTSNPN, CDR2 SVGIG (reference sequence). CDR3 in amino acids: CAWTSGSPGQFL. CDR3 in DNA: TGTGCCTGGACTTCGGGGTCCCCCGGGCAGTTCCTC.

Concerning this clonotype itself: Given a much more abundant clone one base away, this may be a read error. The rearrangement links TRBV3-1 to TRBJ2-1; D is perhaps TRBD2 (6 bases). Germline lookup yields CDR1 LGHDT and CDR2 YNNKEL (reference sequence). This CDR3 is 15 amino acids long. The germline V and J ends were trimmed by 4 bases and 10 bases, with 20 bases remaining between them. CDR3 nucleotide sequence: TGTGCCAGCAGCCCATCCCTAGCGAACTCCTACGAGCAGTTCTTC. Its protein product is CASSPSLANSYEQFF.

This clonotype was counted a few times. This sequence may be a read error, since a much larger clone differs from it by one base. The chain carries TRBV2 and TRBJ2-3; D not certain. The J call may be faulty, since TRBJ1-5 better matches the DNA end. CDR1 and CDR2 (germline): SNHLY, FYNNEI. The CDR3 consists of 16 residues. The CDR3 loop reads CASSLRWIEGTDTQHF. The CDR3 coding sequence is TGTGCCAGCAGTCTTAGGTGGATTGAGGGCACAGATACGCAGCATTTT.

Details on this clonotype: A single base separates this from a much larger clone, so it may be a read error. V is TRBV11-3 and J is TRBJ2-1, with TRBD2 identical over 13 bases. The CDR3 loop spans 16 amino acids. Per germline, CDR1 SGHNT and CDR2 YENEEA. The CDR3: CASSQEGLAGFNERFF. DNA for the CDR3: TGTGCCAGCAGCCAAGAGGGACTAGCGGGATTTAATGAGCGGTTCTTC.

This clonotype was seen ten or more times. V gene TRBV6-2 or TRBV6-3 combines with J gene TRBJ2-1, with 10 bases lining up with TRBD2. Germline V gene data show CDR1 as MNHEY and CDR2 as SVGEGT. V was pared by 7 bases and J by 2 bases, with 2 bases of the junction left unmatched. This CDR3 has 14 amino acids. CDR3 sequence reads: CASKLAGAYNEQFF. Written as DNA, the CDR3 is TGTGCCAGCAAGCTAGCGGGAGCCTACAATGAGCAGTTCTTC.

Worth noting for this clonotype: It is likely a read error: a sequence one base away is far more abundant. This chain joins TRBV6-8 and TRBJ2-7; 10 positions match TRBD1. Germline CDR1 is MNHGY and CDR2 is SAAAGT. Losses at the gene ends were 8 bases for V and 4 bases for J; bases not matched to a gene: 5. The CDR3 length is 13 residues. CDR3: CASLGQGEYEQYF. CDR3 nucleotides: TGTGCCAGCCTTGGACAGGGGGAATACGAGCAGTACTTC.

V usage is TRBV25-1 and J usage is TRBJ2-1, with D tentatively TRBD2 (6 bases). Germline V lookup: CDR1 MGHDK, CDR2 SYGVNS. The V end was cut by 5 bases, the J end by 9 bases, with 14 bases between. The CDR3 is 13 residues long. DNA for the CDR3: TGTGCCAGCAGTCAAACTGGGACTTCTGAGCAGTTCTTC. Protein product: CASSQTGTSEQFF.

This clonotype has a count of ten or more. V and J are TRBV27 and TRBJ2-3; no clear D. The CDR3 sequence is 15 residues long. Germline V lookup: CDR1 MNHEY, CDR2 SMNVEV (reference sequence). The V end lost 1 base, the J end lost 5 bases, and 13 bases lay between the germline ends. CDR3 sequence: CASSLYPSGGDTQYF. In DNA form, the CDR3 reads TGTGCCAGCAGTTTATACCCCTCCGGTGGAGATACGCAGTATTTT.

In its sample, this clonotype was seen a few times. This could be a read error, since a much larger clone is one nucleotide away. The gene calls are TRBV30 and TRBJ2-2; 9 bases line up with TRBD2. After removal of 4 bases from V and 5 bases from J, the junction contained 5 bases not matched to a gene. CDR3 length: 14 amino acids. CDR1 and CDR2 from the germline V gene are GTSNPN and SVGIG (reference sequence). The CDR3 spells CAWKDLAGTGELFF. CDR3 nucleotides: TGTGCCTGGAAGGATCTAGCGGGAACCGGGGAGCTGTTTTTT.

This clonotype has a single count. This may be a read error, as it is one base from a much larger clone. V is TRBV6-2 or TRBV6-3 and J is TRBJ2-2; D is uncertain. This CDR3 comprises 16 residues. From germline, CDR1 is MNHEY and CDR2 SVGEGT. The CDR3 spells CVSTSLNRANTGELFF. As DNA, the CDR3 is TGTGTCAGCACATCCTTGAACCGGGCGAACACCGGGGAGCTGTTTTTT.

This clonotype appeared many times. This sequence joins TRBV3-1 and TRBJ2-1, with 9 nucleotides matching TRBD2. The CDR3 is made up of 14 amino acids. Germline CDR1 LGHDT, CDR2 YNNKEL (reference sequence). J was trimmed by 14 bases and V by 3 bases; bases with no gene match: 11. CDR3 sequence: CASSHSTSGLSKFF. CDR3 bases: TGTGCCAGCAGCCACTCGACTAGCGGCCTTTCGAAGTTCTTC.

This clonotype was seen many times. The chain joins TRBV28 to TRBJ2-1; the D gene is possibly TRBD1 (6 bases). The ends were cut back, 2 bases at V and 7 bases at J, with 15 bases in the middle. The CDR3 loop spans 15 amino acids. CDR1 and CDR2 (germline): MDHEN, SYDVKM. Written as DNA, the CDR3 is TGTGCCAGCAGTTTACTGCAGGGGTGGAAGAATGAGCAGTTCTTC. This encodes CASSLLQGWKNEQFF.